One sample yielded the 16 T cell receptor beta chains listed below, sequenced in a study of regulatory T cells in long-lasting Graves disease. Time point reported: newly diagnosed GD, antithyroid drugs for less than 3 months. Generation of the TCR library employed RNA extracted from PBMCs. Relying on iRepertoire HTBI primers and Arm-PCR of CDR3 regions, the team built TCR beta libraries. TCRdb reprocessed the multiplex PCR reads via MiXCR and lists one record per CDR3 protein. This sample has hundreds of thousands of distinct CDR3 sequences, with around a sixth found just once. The sequencing used peripheral blood mononuclear cells (PBMCs), collected at new diagnosis, from a patient treated with antithyroid drugs. The source is a female donor with Graves disease.

This clonotype was seen at least ten times. V and J are TRBV7-2 and TRBJ1-2, with D possibly matching TRBD1 (5 bases). V lost 1 base and J lost 8, with 11 bases in between. The CDR3 loop spans 13 amino acids. Germline lookup yields CDR1 SGHTA and CDR2 FQGNSA. In DNA, the CDR3 is TGTGCCAGCAGCTTAGAGGGCAGGGTCGGCTACACCTTC. Translation gives CASSLEGRVGYTF.

This clonotype was counted between two and nine times. CDR3 loop: CASSYGTSSAYEQYF. In DNA form, the CDR3 reads TGTGCCAGCAGCTACGGGACATCATCTGCCTACGAGCAGTACTTC. The J gene is TRBJ2-7, the V gene TRBV13; maybe TRBD1 (6 bases). This CDR3 contains 15 residues. The V end lost 4 bases, the J end lost 2 bases, and 15 bases lay between the germline ends. Germline V gene data show CDR1 as PRHDT and CDR2 as FYEKMQ (reference sequence).

This clonotype was seen ten or more times. The rearrangement uses TRBV2 and TRBJ1-1, with 7 bases identical to TRBD1. CDR1 is SNHLY and CDR2 is FYNNEI in the germline V gene. Trimming removed 3 bases from V and 4 bases from J; junction bases left unmatched: 2. The CDR3 loop spans 13 amino acids. CDR3 sequence reads: CASSDEGATEAFF. The DNA for the CDR3 is TGTGCCAGCAGTGATGAGGGGGCCACTGAAGCTTTCTTT.

This clonotype was picked up many times. The V and J genes are TRBV24-1 and TRBJ2-3, with D perhaps TRBD1 or TRBD2 (5 bases each). V was pared by 1 base and J by 5 bases, with 9 bases between. The germline V gene encodes CDR1 KGHDR and CDR2 SFDVKD. This CDR3 contains 14 residues. The CDR3, as DNA: TGTGCCACCAGTGATTTTTGGGGGAAAGATACGCAGTATTTT. Residues: CATSDFWGKDTQYF.

This clonotype showed up many times. This sequence joins TRBV11-2 and TRBJ2-1, with 11 bases matching TRBD2. The CDR3 runs 15 residues. The J segment lost 6 bases and the V segment lost 6 bases, leaving 7 bases of the junction unmatched. Germline V gene data show CDR1 as SGHAT and CDR2 as FQNNGV. The CDR3 nucleotides are TGTGCCAGCAGTTATAGCGGGAGGGCCCTCAATGAGCAGTTCTTC. Its protein product is CASSYSGRALNEQFF.

This clonotype was seen repeatedly, ten times or more. The genes are TRBV28 and TRBJ1-1, with TRBD1 identical over 8 bases. Germline CDR1 MDHEN, CDR2 SYDVKM. There are 15 residues in the CDR3. Trimming at V came to 6 bases and at J to 1 base, leaving 7 bases not matched to a gene. The CDR3 nucleotides read TGTGCCAGCAGCCCCCCCGGGACAGGGAACACTGAAGCTTTCTTT. It specifies CASSPPGTGNTEAFF.

V gene TRBV7-9 combines with J gene TRBJ2-7; perhaps TRBD1 as D (5 bases). This CDR3 comprises 14 residues. V dropped 1 base and J dropped 4 bases, with 11 bases sitting between them. Germline CDR1 is SEHNR and CDR2 is FQNEAQ (reference sequence). CDR3 nucleotide sequence: TGTGCCAGCAGCTTAGAGGGCAGGGCGTACGAGCAGTACTTC. Translating it yields CASSLEGRAYEQYF.

V is TRBV6-1 and J is TRBJ2-2; TRBD1 matches at 10 bases. The CDR3 length is 20 residues. Per germline, CDR1 MNHNS and CDR2 SASEGT. After removal of 2 bases from V and 6 bases from J, the junction contained 18 bases not matched to a gene. This CDR3 is CASSEMGTGAAALRAGELFF. The CDR3, as DNA: TGTGCCAGCAGTGAAATGGGGACAGGGGCCGCGGCGTTGAGGGCCGGGGAGCTGTTTTTT.

This clonotype has just a few counts. The chain links TRBV20-1 to TRBJ2-6; 7 bases match TRBD1. The CDR3 length is 15 residues. Germline CDR1 DFQATT, CDR2 SNEGSKA (reference sequence). Trimming at V came to 5 bases and at J to 2 bases, leaving 6 bases not matched to a gene. CDR3 protein: CSAWDRRAGANVLTF. The CDR3 nucleotides read TGCAGTGCTTGGGACAGAAGGGCTGGGGCCAACGTCCTGACTTTC.

This clonotype was seen a single time. A much larger clone sits a single nucleotide away, making a read error possible. This rearrangement joins TRBV28 to TRBJ1-5; no clear D. The CDR3 length is 13 residues. V was trimmed by 5 bases and J by 1 base, leaving 6 bases between them. Germline V gene data show CDR1 as MDHEN and CDR2 as SYDVKM. Written as DNA, the CDR3 is TGTGCCAGCAGTCCCTGGAGCAATCAGCCCCAGCATTTT. Protein product: CASSPWSNQPQHF.

This clonotype was picked up many times. This chain uses TRBV6-5 with TRBJ2-3, with 8 bases fitting TRBD1. The DNA end is more similar to TRBJ2-5, so the J call may be wrong. CDR1 MNHEY and CDR2 SVGAGI come from the germline V gene. This CDR3 has 15 amino acids. The CDR3 region is CASSSRQGPEETQYF. DNA for the CDR3: TGTGCCAGCAGTTCTCGACAGGGGCCCGAGGAGACCCAGTACTTC.

This clonotype has ten or more counts. The chain combines TRBV20-1 with TRBJ2-1, with TRBD2 identical over 9 bases. Germline V gene sequence: CDR1 DFQATT, CDR2 SNEGSKA (reference sequence). The CDR3 covers 13 residues. With V trimmed by 3 bases and J by 9 bases, 6 bases remained unmatched. This CDR3 is CSASRSGRGEQFF. The CDR3 DNA reads TGCAGTGCTAGCCGTAGCGGGAGAGGTGAGCAGTTCTTC.

This clonotype has just a few counts. With a much larger clone just one base away, this may be a read error. The V gene is TRBV10-3, the J gene TRBJ2-7, with 12 positions matching TRBD2. The CDR3 runs to 21 residues. In germline, CDR1 is ENHRY, CDR2 SYGVKD. With V trimmed by 10 bases and J by 3 bases, 28 bases remained unmatched. The CDR3 nucleotides are TGTGCCACCAGACCCGGGTCACCGACTAGCGGGAGAGGCCAATCGGGCTACGAGCAGTACTTC. Its protein product is CATRPGSPTSGRGQSGYEQYF.

Points on this clonotype: At one of its ends the junction is not consistent with the germline gene, which may arise from a read error. V usage is TRBV7-3 and J usage is TRBJ2-1, with TRBD2 matching 9 bases. The V gene's germline CDR1 is SGHTA and CDR2 FQGTGA. This CDR3 contains 15 residues. This CDR3 is CASRPSAGGGNEQLF. CDR3 DNA sequence: TGTGCCAGCAGGCCTTCTGCGGGGGGGGGCAATGAGCAGCTCTTC.

This clonotype was picked up many times. The chain uses TRBV20-1 and TRBJ1-1, with D maybe TRBD1 (5 bases). This CDR3 contains 15 residues. Germline V CDR1 and CDR2: DFQATT, SNEGSKA (reference sequence). V dropped 5 bases and J dropped 5 bases, with 21 bases sitting between them. The CDR3 DNA reads as TGCAGTGCTGACGACCCGGGACGGAGGAGGACTGAAGCTTTCTTT. It yields the protein CSADDPGRRRTEAFF.

The rearrangement links TRBV6-1 to TRBJ2-1, with TRBD2 matching 15 bases. Germline-derived CDR1 and CDR2 are MNHNS and SASEGT. The CDR3 sequence is 15 residues long. Losses at the gene ends were 7 bases for V and 10 bases for J; bases not matched to a gene: 8. CDR3 bases: TGTGCCAGCATTGGAATAGGACTAGCGGGAGGGGAGCAGTTCTTC. Its protein is CASIGIGLAGGEQFF.